A single sample is the source of the 11 T cell receptor beta chains below, sequenced in a study of control samples from healthy donors and cancer patients. The method was immunoSEQ multiplex PCR; TCRdb's version includes in-frame clones alone and lacks a portion of them. The sample yields about 120,000 clones, 80% to 90% seen once. Sequencing was carried out using PBMCs. The receptors stem from a woman between 45 and 65 years old with colorectal cancer.

The chain is built from TRBV6-5 and TRBJ2-7; D unclear. The ends were cut back, 4 bases at V and 3 bases at J, with 10 bases in the middle. The CDR3 runs to 13 residues. From germline, CDR1 is MNHEY and CDR2 SVGAGI. The CDR3 coding sequence is TGTGCCAGCAGTTTGGGCAGAAACTACGAGCAGTACTTC. As protein: CASSLGRNYEQYF.

The chain couples TRBV5-1 to TRBJ2-7; 8 nucleotides agree with TRBD1. The CDR3 contains 15 residues. From germline, CDR1 is SGHRS and CDR2 YFSETQ. Trimming removed 4 bases from V and 0 bases from J; junction bases left unmatched: 6. Here the CDR3 DNA reads TGCGCCAGCAGCCCGCTACAGGGGGTCTCCTACGAGCAGTACTTC. This sequence encodes CASSPLQGVSYEQYF.

This chain connects TRBV30 to TRBJ1-1; D is unclear. The CDR3 loop spans 14 amino acids. Germline CDR1 reads GTSNPN; CDR2 reads SVGIG (reference sequence). With 0 bases removed from V and 3 bases from J, the gap between germline ends came to 11 bases. The CDR3 bases are TGTGCCTGGAGTGTCGAAGGAGCGTACACTGAAGCTTTCTTT. It is translated as CAWSVEGAYTEAFF.

The chain has TRBV5-6 and TRBJ2-5, with 10 bases fitting TRBD2. CDR1 and CDR2 from the germline V gene are SGHDT and YYEEEE. This CDR3 has 16 amino acids. With 0 bases clipped from V and 4 bases from J, the junction kept 6 bases outside the gene matches. CDR3 residues: CASSLVRLAGGETQYF. In DNA, the CDR3 is TGTGCCAGCAGCTTGGTCCGCTTAGCGGGGGGAGAGACCCAGTACTTC.

This clone was found a few times. Other DNA sequences in this sample translate to the same CDR3. This chain joins TRBV2 and TRBJ2-3, with D maybe TRBD2 (5 bases). Per germline, CDR1 SNHLY and CDR2 FYNNEI. The CDR3 runs 14 residues. Trimming pared 3 bases from V and 0 bases from J, leaving 7 bases between. CDR3 bases: TGTGCCAGCAGTGACCGGACTAGCACAGATACGCAGTATTTT. Translating gives CASSDRTSTDTQYF.

J is TRBJ1-1 and V is TRBV14, with D uncertain. The length of the CDR3 is 16 residues. Trimming shortened V by 2 bases and J by 1 base, and 14 bases separated the two germline ends. Germline values: CDR1 SGHDN, CDR2 FVKESK. The CDR3 spells CASSQPLGAGNTEAFF. The DNA for the CDR3 is TGTGCCAGCAGCCAACCGCTGGGTGCGGGGAACACTGAAGCTTTCTTT.

J is TRBJ2-5 and V is TRBV15; TRBD2 aligns across 10 bases. V lost 0 bases, J lost 5 bases, and 3 bases stayed unmatched. Looked up from germline, CDR1 is LNHNV and CDR2 is YYDKDF (reference sequence). This CDR3 is 15 amino acids long. As DNA, the CDR3 is TGTGCCACCAGCAGAGATCTGGGACTAGCGGAGACCCAGTACTTC. Translating it yields CATSRDLGLAETQYF. The full variable domain, in which reference TRBV15 and TRBJ2-5 provide the parts outside the CDR3, is DAMVIQNPRYQVTQFGKPVTLSCSQTLNHNVMYWYQQKSSQAPKLLFHYYDKDFNNEADTPDNFQSRRPNTSFCFLDIRSPGLGDTAMYLCATSRDLGLAETQYFGPGTRLLVL.

The chain links TRBV19 to TRBJ1-4; 8 bases fit TRBD1. With 9 bases clipped from V and 3 bases from J, the junction kept 6 bases outside the gene matches. Germline V CDR1 and CDR2: LNHDA, SQIVND (reference sequence). The CDR3 extends over 14 amino acids. In DNA, the CDR3 is TGTGCCAGCCGCGACAGGGGTTCTAATGAAAAACTGTTTTTT. It is translated as CASRDRGSNEKLFF.

The chain joins TRBV6-6 to TRBJ1-1; 9 nucleotides line up with TRBD1. Germline lookup yields CDR1 MNHNY and CDR2 SVGAGI (reference sequence). Trimming cost V 6 bases and J 8 bases; bases outside gene matches: 10. This CDR3 has 14 amino acids. The DNA of the CDR3 is TGTGCCAGCAGCCTGGGACAGGGCTTTGCGGAAGCTTTCTTT. Translated, it gives CASSLGQGFAEAFF.

The rearrangement links TRBV2 to TRBJ1-2, with no clear D. The CDR3 covers 14 residues. Trimming pared 7 bases from V and 2 bases from J, leaving 14 bases between. The germline V gene encodes CDR1 SNHLY and CDR2 FYNNEI. CDR3 region: CASKQGRGNYGYTF. CDR3 sequence (DNA): TGTGCCAGCAAGCAAGGGCGCGGAAACTATGGCTACACCTTC.

The gene calls are TRBV7-8 and TRBJ2-7; 8 nucleotides align to TRBD1. CDR1 SGHVS and CDR2 FQNEAQ come from the germline V gene. CDR3 length: 14 amino acids. V dropped 4 bases and J dropped 1; count of bases not matched to a gene: 3. CDR3 sequence reads: CASSWGTGSYEQYF. The CDR3 coding sequence is TGTGCCAGCAGCTGGGGGACAGGTTCCTACGAGCAGTACTTC.